This TCR beta chain was recovered during a study of blood T cell repertoires in COVID-19. Study as a whole: Material from acute and convalescent COVID-19 was sourced from the United States, Italy and Spain.

CDR1 is SGHRS, CDR2 YFSETQ, per germline. The V segment lost 7 bases and the J segment 3 bases; nucleotides outside the gene matches: 3. CDR3 size: 13 residues. The assay was immunoSEQ multiplex PCR, and TCRdb's table has in-frame clones only and misses some. The sample carries about 44,000 clones, approximately 90% recorded once. What was sequenced was peripheral blood. The TCR originated in a woman of 80 years or more in a cohort sampled during active or convalescent COVID-19. The chain combines TRBV5-1 with TRBJ2-5; 10 bases are shared with TRBD1. The CDR3 coding sequence is TGCGCCAGCGGACAGGGGGGAGAAGAGACCCAGTACTTC. Translated, it gives CASGQGGEETQYF.